This passage covers 20 T cell receptor beta chains from one sample sequenced in a study of shared clonotypes between healthy human individuals. The repertoire was sequenced with immunoSEQ multiplex PCR; TCRdb's copy has only in-frame clones and lacks some. The sample carries about 1 million clones, about 74% recorded once. Material for sequencing was memory CD4+ T cells sorted from blood. Subset denoted: CD45RA-negative fraction. These receptors were taken from a man between 18 and 35 years old in good health.

On this clone: One base away lies a much larger clone, so this may be a sequencing read error. The gene calls are TRBV5-6 and TRBJ1-2; 11 bases align to TRBD1. CDR3 length: 14 residues. The V gene end was trimmed by 4 bases and the J gene end by 3 bases; junction bases not matched to a gene: 2. From germline, CDR1 is SGHDT and CDR2 YYEEEE. In DNA form, the CDR3 reads TGTGCCAGCAGCCTGGGACAGGGGGACTATGGCTACACCTTC. Protein sequence: CASSLGQGDYGYTF.

This chain links TRBV9 with TRBJ2-3; 9 bases map to TRBD2. In germline, CDR1 is SGDLS, CDR2 YYNGEE. Trimming cost V 4 bases and J 5 bases; bases outside gene matches: 11. This CDR3 is 16 amino acids long. The CDR3 nucleotides are TGTGCCAGCAGCCCACCGGCGGGGGGGCCGATAGATACGCAGTATTTT. Its protein product is CASSPPAGGPIDTQYF.

The DNA for the CDR3 is TGTGCCAGCAGCTCCCAGGACAGGGGAGGATCATATGGCACAGATACGCAGTATTTT. As protein: CASSSQDRGGSYGTDTQYF. The chain employs TRBV11-2 and TRBJ2-3; 9 positions match TRBD1. In germline, CDR1 is SGHAT, CDR2 FQNNGV. Germline trimming cut 4 bases from V and 1 base from J; bases unmatched to any gene: 15. This CDR3 comprises 19 residues. Combining the CDR3 with reference TRBV11-2 and TRBJ2-3 gives the whole variable domain EAGVAQSPRYKIIEKRQSVAFWCNPISGHATLYWYQQILGQGPKLLIQFQNNGVVDDSQLPKDRFSAERLKGVDSTLKIQPAKLEDSAVYLCASSSQDRGGSYGTDTQYFGPGTRLTVL.

This clone was counted once. The chain is built from TRBV20-1 and TRBJ2-7, with 7 bases fitting TRBD1. Germline V gene sequence: CDR1 DFQATT, CDR2 SNEGSKA (reference sequence). This CDR3 has 11 residues. CDR3 residues: CAGTVEYEQYF. The CDR3 region has the DNA TGCGCCGGGACAGTGGAATACGAGCAGTACTTC.

This clone was counted a few times. The chain has TRBV11-3 and TRBJ2-2; the match to TRBD1 covers 9 bases. The CDR3 sequence is 16 residues long. The V segment lost 1 base and the J segment 7 bases; nucleotides outside the gene matches: 7. Germline CDR1 is SGHNT and CDR2 is YENEEA. DNA of the CDR3: TGTGCCAGCAGCTTAGGGGACAGGGCTAATGGCGGGGAGCTGTTTTTT. Its protein product is CASSLGDRANGGELFF.

The chain employs TRBV6-1 and TRBJ2-1; TRBD2 matches 9 bases. Germline V lookup: CDR1 MNHNS, CDR2 SASEGT. The junction had 3 bases not matched to a gene; V was cut back by 6 bases and J by 0 bases. This CDR3 has 15 amino acids. The CDR3 spells CASRHSGSSYNEQFF. The DNA of the CDR3 is TGTGCCAGCAGGCATAGCGGGAGCTCCTACAATGAGCAGTTCTTC.

The rearrangement links TRBV27 to TRBJ1-1; 8 bases line up with TRBD1. V lost 5 bases, J lost 3 bases, and 5 bases stayed unmatched. The CDR3 runs to 14 residues. Germline V lookup: CDR1 MNHEY, CDR2 SMNVEV (reference sequence). The DNA for the CDR3 is TGTGCCAGCAGTCCCCGACAGGGGTACACTGAAGCTTTCTTT. Residues: CASSPRQGYTEAFF.

The sample holds a few counts of this clone. The genes are TRBV2 and TRBJ1-2, with D uncertain. The germline CDR1 and CDR2 sequences are SNHLY and FYNNEI. This CDR3 region has 14 residues. Trimming left V 1 base short and J 5 bases short, with 11 bases between. The CDR3 sequence: CASSEVSVRYGYTF. DNA of the CDR3: TGTGCCAGCAGTGAAGTGTCAGTGCGATATGGCTACACCTTC.

Concerning this clone: The sample carries other DNA sequences with the same CDR3. The chain couples TRBV27 to TRBJ2-1; D tentatively fits TRBD1 or TRBD2 (5 bases each). The germline V gene has CDR1 MNHEY and CDR2 SMNVEV (reference sequence). The CDR3 extends over 14 amino acids. The ends were cut back, 3 bases at V and 4 bases at J, with 10 bases in the middle. CDR3 residues: CASSLGLAYNEQFF. The CDR3 DNA is TGTGCCAGCAGTTTGGGGCTAGCTTACAATGAGCAGTTCTTC.

This sequence joins TRBV28 and TRBJ2-7, with D maybe TRBD1 (6 bases). CDR3 size: 15 residues. The germline gives CDR1 MDHEN, CDR2 SYDVKM. The V end lost 4 bases, the J end lost 7 bases, and 20 bases lay between the germline ends. The CDR3 is CASSSGARQAREQYF. The CDR3 nucleotides read TGTGCCAGCAGTTCAGGGGCGCGTCAGGCGAGGGAGCAGTACTTC.

For this clone: A read error may explain this, as a much larger clone is one base away. The chain employs TRBV7-9 and TRBJ2-7; D unresolved. V lost 2 bases to trimming and J lost 2 bases, with 7 bases between them. The germline V gene encodes CDR1 SEHNR and CDR2 FQNEAQ (reference sequence). This CDR3 has 13 residues. This CDR3 reads CASSLSQAYEQYF. DNA of the CDR3: TGTGCCAGCAGCTTAAGTCAGGCCTACGAGCAGTACTTC.

V usage is TRBV5-1 and J usage is TRBJ2-3; 13 bases fit TRBD2. There are 15 residues in the CDR3. Germline loops: CDR1 SGHRS, CDR2 YFSETQ. V gave up 7 bases and J gave up 4 bases; unmatched junction bases: 6. CDR3: CASRGLAGTSDTQYF. The DNA of the CDR3 is TGCGCCAGCCGGGGACTAGCGGGGACCTCAGATACGCAGTATTTT.

The chain carries TRBV7-2 and TRBJ1-2; no reliable D call. CDR3 length: 15 residues. Germline CDR1 reads SGHTA; CDR2 reads FQGNSA. Trimming took 2 bases from V and 7 from J, leaving 17 bases between them. The CDR3, as DNA: TGTGCCAGCAGCTTATTGGCGAGTGGTGACGGTGGCTACACCTTC. Its translation: CASSLLASGDGGYTF.

V gene TRBV5-1 combines with J gene TRBJ2-2; D gene uncertain. CDR3 length: 17 residues. The ends were cut back, 0 bases at V and 7 bases at J, with 19 bases in the middle. Germline V lookup: CDR1 SGHRS, CDR2 YFSETQ. The CDR3 nucleotides are TGCGCCAGCAGCTTGGCCGGGTGGGGATCGTCGTTCGGGGAGCTGTTTTTT. Protein product: CASSLAGWGSSFGELFF.

This chain joins TRBV28 and TRBJ1-1; D ambiguous. Germline lookup yields CDR1 MDHEN and CDR2 SYDVKM. V was shortened by 5 bases and J by 7 bases, with 11 bases between the two germline ends. This CDR3 contains 12 residues. The CDR3 region has the DNA TGTGCCAGCAGTATCTACGCGAGTGAAGCTTTCTTT. Encoded protein: CASSIYASEAFF.

V and J are TRBV6-1 and TRBJ1-2; D not certain. V was clipped by 4 bases and J by 6 bases, with 15 bases between them. Germline V gene lookup returns CDR1 MNHNS and CDR2 SASEGT. This CDR3 comprises 14 residues. The CDR3 DNA reads TGTGCCAGCAGTGGTGATGGACGGAACCATGGCTACACCTTC. Its protein product is CASSGDGRNHGYTF.

V is TRBV6-5 and J is TRBJ2-7, with D perhaps TRBD1 (6 bases). The CDR3 is 14 amino acids. Trimming removed 7 bases at V and 3 bases at J, with 16 bases between. Germline loops: CDR1 MNHEY, CDR2 SVGAGI. CDR3 nucleotides: TGTGCCAGCACCGCAACAGGGTCGGGCTACGAGCAGTACTTC. Amino acid sequence: CASTATGSGYEQYF.

The chain employs TRBV30 and TRBJ1-4; TRBD1 agrees at 11 bases. The CDR3 length is 16 residues. Trimming removed 3 bases from V and 9 bases from J; junction bases left unmatched: 12. CDR1 and CDR2 from the germline V gene are GTSNPN and SVGIG (reference sequence). This CDR3 is CAWSPPPGTGGQKLFF. In DNA form, the CDR3 reads TGTGCCTGGAGCCCCCCTCCAGGGACAGGGGGACAAAAACTGTTTTTT.

The chain joins TRBV6-5 to TRBJ2-7, with D perhaps given as TRBD1 or TRBD2 (5 bases each). The germline CDR1 and CDR2 sequences are MNHEY and SVGAGI. Trimming took off 0 bases at V and 4 bases at J, with 13 bases between the two ends. The CDR3 is made up of 15 amino acids. The CDR3 DNA reads TGTGCCAGCAGTTACTCGACGGCAGGGACGTACGAGCAGTACTTC. Its protein product is CASSYSTAGTYEQYF.

The chain uses TRBV19 and TRBJ2-1; no reliable D call. Germline values: CDR1 LNHDA, CDR2 SQIVND (reference sequence). V dropped 5 bases and J dropped 4 bases, with 12 bases sitting between them. CDR3 length equals 14 residues. The CDR3 loop reads CASSLVGPYNEQFF. CDR3 coding DNA: TGTGCCAGTAGTCTTGTAGGTCCATACAATGAGCAGTTCTTC.